These 27 T cell receptor beta chains originate from one sample sequenced in a study of CD8 T cells in Susac syndrome. An amount of RNA that ranged from roughly 0.45 to 1 ug was reverse transcribed with random hexamers. Each CDR3 protein gets one entry after TCRdb re-called the immunoSEQ multiplex PCR reads with MiXCR. The data hold roughly 330,000 distinct CDR3 sequences, with approximately 90% observed a single time. The sequencing input was CD4+ T cells from PBMCs. These receptors came from a human donor with multiple sclerosis.

The chain employs TRBV20-1 and TRBJ2-3; D possibly corresponds to TRBD2 (6 bases). The V end was cut by 0 bases, the J end by 6 bases, with 16 bases between. The CDR3 length is 15 residues. Germline CDR1 reads DFQATT; CDR2 reads SNEGSKA (reference sequence). The CDR3 is CSAREFSGATDTQYF. CDR3 nucleotide sequence: TGCAGTGCTAGAGAATTTAGCGGTGCTACGGATACGCAGTATTTT.

This chain links TRBV2 with TRBJ2-2, with TRBD1 matching over 10 bases. The CDR3 length is 16 residues. The ends lost 6 bases at V and 4 bases at J; junction bases unmatched: 8. The germline V gene encodes CDR1 SNHLY and CDR2 FYNNEI. Written as DNA, the CDR3 is TGTGCCAGCAGCCCCTGGGGACAGGGGCTCACCGGGGAGCTGTTTTTT. Amino acid sequence: CASSPWGQGLTGELFF.

This chain joins TRBV4-1 and TRBJ2-7; possibly TRBD1 for D (5 bases). From germline, CDR1 is MGHRA and CDR2 YSYEKL. V was pared by 1 base and J by 1 base, with 11 bases between. The CDR3 runs to 15 residues. In DNA, the CDR3 is TGCGCCAGCAGCCAAGGGCCAGGGTTTTCCTACGAGCAGTACTTC. Translating it yields CASSQGPGFSYEQYF.

The chain couples TRBV6-1 to TRBJ1-6; 7 bases are shared with TRBD1. Germline V gene data show CDR1 as MNHNS and CDR2 as SASEGT. V was pared by 4 bases and J by 6 bases, with 9 bases of the junction left unmatched. There are 16 residues in the CDR3. The CDR3 sequence: CASSAQATGINSPLHF. Here the CDR3 DNA reads TGTGCCAGCAGTGCTCAGGCGACAGGGATTAATTCACCCCTCCACTTT.

This chain joins TRBV7-9 and TRBJ2-2; possibly TRBD2 for D (6 bases). V dropped 7 bases and J dropped 1 base, with 10 bases sitting between them. This CDR3 has 14 residues. Germline loops: CDR1 SEHNR, CDR2 FQNEAQ (reference sequence). This chain's CDR3 is CASIQAGNTGELFF. The CDR3 region has the DNA TGTGCCAGCATCCAAGCGGGGAACACCGGGGAGCTGTTTTTT.

The chain joins TRBV3-1 to TRBJ2-7, with no clear D. Trimming pared 10 bases from V and 6 bases from J, leaving 19 bases between. This CDR3 is built from 13 residues. Germline V gene data show CDR1 as LGHDT and CDR2 as YNNKEL (reference sequence). CDR3 region: CATESLVPGEQYF. The DNA of the CDR3 is TGTGCCACCGAGTCATTGGTACCTGGCGAGCAGTACTTC.

This chain joins TRBV6-6 and TRBJ2-5; D gene uncertain. The V end was cut by 6 bases, the J end by 4 bases, with 9 bases between. The CDR3 has 12 amino acids. Germline V gene data show CDR1 as MNHNY and CDR2 as SVGAGI (reference sequence). The DNA for the CDR3 is TGTGCCAGCAGGGCGGATATAGAGACCCAGTACTTC. As protein: CASRADIETQYF.

The genes are TRBV9 and TRBJ2-2; D not resolved. V was trimmed by 5 bases and J by 7 bases, leaving 18 bases between them. CDR3 length: 15 amino acids. The V gene's germline CDR1 is SGDLS and CDR2 YYNGEE. CDR3 region: CASRATGRGIGELFF. DNA of the CDR3: TGTGCCAGCAGGGCGACCGGGCGCGGCATCGGGGAGCTGTTTTTT.

In its sample, this clonotype was seen a few times. The CDR3 DNA reads TGTGCCAGCAGTTACTCAGACAGGGCCGCCTACGAGCAGTACTTC. It yields the protein CASSYSDRAAYEQYF. V and J are TRBV6-2 or TRBV6-3 and TRBJ2-7; 7 bases align to TRBD1. Germline lookup yields CDR1 MNHEY and CDR2 SVGEGT. The CDR3 has 15 residues. With 0 bases clipped from V and 2 bases from J, the junction kept 4 bases outside the gene matches.

The rearrangement joins TRBV5-4 to TRBJ2-5; 7 bases are a match to TRBD1. The V gene's germline CDR1 is SGHNT and CDR2 YYREEE (reference sequence). This CDR3 is 15 amino acids long. V lost 4 bases, J lost 5 bases, and 11 bases stayed unmatched. The CDR3 DNA reads as TGTGCCAGCAGCCGCCCAGGGGACAGTCATGAGACCCAGTACTTC. It encodes CASSRPGDSHETQYF. The entire variable domain, with the rest obtained from reference TRBV5-4 and TRBJ2-5, is as follows: ETGVTQSPTHLIKTRGQQVTLRCSSQSGHNTVSWYQQALGQGPQFIFQYYREEENGRGNFPPRFSGLQFPNYSSELNVNALELDDSALYLCASSRPGDSHETQYFGPGTRLLVL.

V is TRBV12-3 or TRBV12-4 and J is TRBJ2-3; the match to TRBD2 covers 8 bases. The J segment lost 2 bases and the V segment lost 5 bases, leaving 6 bases of the junction unmatched. This CDR3 contains 15 residues. The CDR3 DNA follows: TGTGCCAGCAGTAAACTAGCGGACATCACAGATACGCAGTATTTT. Amino acids: CASSKLADITDTQYF.

The chain uses TRBV6-6 and TRBJ1-5; the D is unclear. This CDR3 is built from 16 residues. Trimming shortened V by 0 bases and J by 4 bases, and 13 bases separated the two germline ends. Germline V gene sequence: CDR1 MNHNY, CDR2 SVGAGI (reference sequence). The CDR3 DNA is TGTGCCAGCAGTTACTCGAAGGGCTCCGGGAATCAGCCCCAGCATTTT. This codes for CASSYSKGSGNQPQHF.

V usage is TRBV4-1 and J usage is TRBJ2-1; 7 bases are shared with TRBD2. Germline lookup yields CDR1 MGHRA and CDR2 YSYEKL. V shed 2 bases, J shed 4 bases, and the junction held 8 bases outside the gene matches. The CDR3 is 16 amino acids. CDR3 DNA: TGCGCCAGCAGCCAATCCCCGGGACTAAGATACAATGAGCAGTTCTTC. Protein: CASSQSPGLRYNEQFF.

The gene calls are TRBV20-1 and TRBJ1-2, with 8 bases that match TRBD1. Germline CDR1 DFQATT, CDR2 SNEGSKA (reference sequence). J lost 5 bases, V lost 6 bases, and 11 bases had no gene match. The CDR3 has 14 residues. The CDR3 DNA reads TGCAGTGCCAGGACAGGGCTTGGGGAATATGGCTACACCTTC. The encoded protein is CSARTGLGEYGYTF.

V and J are TRBV30 and TRBJ2-5, with D possibly matching TRBD1 (5 bases). The germline V gene encodes CDR1 GTSNPN and CDR2 SVGIG (reference sequence). V shed 5 bases and J shed 4 bases, with 11 bases lying between them. The CDR3 sequence is 12 residues long. The CDR3 bases are TGTGCCTGGTCCAGGGCGAGAGAGACCCAGTACTTC. Protein sequence: CAWSRARETQYF.

A single count supports this clonotype. The rearrangement joins TRBV20-1 to TRBJ1-1, with TRBD1 matching over 8 bases. V was clipped by 3 bases and J by 0 bases; unmatched bases: 9. This CDR3 is 16 amino acids long. Germline V CDR1 and CDR2: DFQATT, SNEGSKA (reference sequence). CDR3 nucleotide sequence: TGCAGTGCTAGGAGTGGGACAGGAATATTGAACACTGAAGCTTTCTTT. Translation: CSARSGTGILNTEAFF.

The chain joins TRBV6-6 to TRBJ2-3, with D possibly being TRBD1 or TRBD2 (6 bases each). V shed 2 bases and J shed 5 bases, with 11 bases lying between them. The germline CDR1 and CDR2 sequences are MNHNY and SVGAGI (reference sequence). The CDR3 totals 14 residues. The CDR3, as DNA: TGTGCCAGCAGTTACGACGGGGGCGGAGATACGCAGTATTTT. Translating it yields CASSYDGGGDTQYF.

The genes are TRBV29-1 and TRBJ1-5; D may be TRBD1 (6 bases). V lost 6 bases and J lost 7, with 16 bases in between. The CDR3 sequence is 13 residues long. From germline, CDR1 is SQVTM and CDR2 ANQGSEA. Here the CDR3 DNA reads TGCAGCGTCCTACAGGGAGATCACCAGCCCCAGCATTTT. It specifies CSVLQGDHQPQHF. The variable domain in full, with the rest retrieved from reference TRBV29-1 and TRBJ1-5, is SAVISQKPSRDICQRGTSLTIQCQVDSQVTMMFWYRQQPGQSLTLIATANQGSEATYESGFVIDKFPISRPNLTFSTLTVSNMSPEDSSIYLCSVLQGDHQPQHFGDGTRLSIL.

The CDR3 bases are TGTGCCAGCGGGGGGACTAGGTTAGATACGCAGTATTTT. The encoded protein is CASGGTRLDTQYF. The V call is TRBV7-2, the J call TRBJ2-3; 8 nucleotides agree with TRBD2. The V gene's germline CDR1 is SGHTA and CDR2 FQGNSA. The V segment lost 8 bases and the J segment 5 bases; nucleotides outside the gene matches: 6. This CDR3 is 13 amino acids long.

The chain uses TRBV4-3 and TRBJ2-2, with D uncertain. V lost 0 bases, J lost 0 bases, and 11 bases lay in between. The CDR3 covers 17 residues. Germline assignment: CDR1 LGHNA and CDR2 YSLEER. The CDR3, as DNA: TGCGCCAGCAGCCAAGATTCCTCCCTATCGAACACCGGGGAGCTGTTTTTT. It is translated as CASSQDSSLSNTGELFF.

The chain is built from TRBV20-1 and TRBJ1-1; D may be TRBD1 (5 bases). The V end lost 3 bases, the J end lost 4 bases, and 12 bases lay between the germline ends. Germline-derived CDR1 and CDR2 are DFQATT and SNEGSKA (reference sequence). The CDR3 consists of 13 residues. The DNA for the CDR3 is TGCAGTGCTAGTTTGGGGGGACCCACTGAAGCTTTCTTT. Its translation: CSASLGGPTEAFF.

The DNA of the CDR3 is TGCAGTGCTATTTCGCGACAGGACAATGAGCAGTTCTTC. Translating it yields CSAISRQDNEQFF. The V and J genes are TRBV20-1 and TRBJ2-1; D perhaps matches TRBD1 (6 bases). Germline-derived CDR1 and CDR2 are DFQATT and SNEGSKA (reference sequence). This CDR3 spans 13 amino acids. With 4 bases removed from V and 5 bases from J, the gap between germline ends came to 12 bases.

This clonotype was seen a single time. The CDR3 region is CASSQSTGGRSPLHF. CDR3 nucleotide sequence: TGTGCCAGCAGCCAGTCGACAGGGGGCCGATCACCCCTCCACTTT. This sequence joins TRBV3-1 and TRBJ1-6; 10 positions agree with TRBD1. Losses at the gene ends were 3 bases for V and 10 bases for J; bases not matched to a gene: 6. CDR3 length equals 15 residues. The germline V gene encodes CDR1 LGHDT and CDR2 YNNKEL (reference sequence).

This clonotype was seen only a few times. V gene TRBV29-1 combines with J gene TRBJ2-7; 7 bases are a match to TRBD1. V lost 4 bases to trimming and J lost 2 bases; unmatched junction nucleotides: 8. There are 14 residues in the CDR3. Germline V CDR1 and CDR2: SQVTM, ANQGSEA. The CDR3 DNA sequence: TGCAGCGTTGTCACCGGGACAGCCGCCTACGAGCAGTACTTC. Translation: CSVVTGTAAYEQYF.

DNA for the CDR3: TGCAGTGCTGTAAGCAGGGAAGGGGTCAATGAGCAGTTCTTC. Amino acids: CSAVSREGVNEQFF. This chain joins TRBV20-1 and TRBJ2-1, with D perhaps matching TRBD1 (5 bases). This CDR3 is 14 amino acids long. Between the trimmed V and J ends, which lost 5 bases and 6 bases, there was a span of 17 bases. From germline, CDR1 is DFQATT and CDR2 SNEGSKA (reference sequence).

The chain couples TRBV20-1 to TRBJ2-3, with 7 bases that match TRBD2. Germline assignment: CDR1 DFQATT and CDR2 SNEGSKA (reference sequence). This CDR3 is built from 13 residues. V shed 6 bases and J 1 base; nucleotides not matched to a gene: 4. The DNA of the CDR3 is TGCAGTGCCGGCAGCGGGGGCACAGATACGCAGTATTTT. Translating it yields CSAGSGGTDTQYF.

This chain links TRBV7-9 with TRBJ1-2; D is ambiguous. Germline V gene sequence: CDR1 SEHNR, CDR2 FQNEAQ (reference sequence). V lost 8 bases, J lost 12 bases, and 19 bases lay in between. The CDR3 totals 12 residues. CDR3 loop: CASRDHQSPDTF. CDR3 DNA: TGTGCCAGCCGGGATCATCAGTCCCCAGACACCTTC.